This T cell receptor beta chain was recovered during a study of identical twins' blood T cells. TCRdb itself ran the 5' RACE reads through MiXCR, one entry per CDR3 protein. This sample has roughly 340,000 distinct CDR3 sequences; over 25% occur once, and the top ten carry 6.1%. On this clonotype itself: The antigen is undetermined.

The study, taken as a whole, reports: Abundant TCRbeta CDR3s overlapped more between twins than with unrelated donors.

Sequenced material: PBMCs. The clonotype comes from a woman between 18 and 55 years old in good health.

In DNA, the CDR3 is TGTGCCAGCAGCCAAGATCCGACGATAGAGCAGTACTTC. Translating gives CASSQDPTIEQYF. This chain links TRBV3-1 with TRBJ2-7; the D is unclear. V dropped 0 bases and J dropped 7 bases, with 10 bases sitting between them. This CDR3 comprises 13 residues. Germline V gene sequence: CDR1 LGHDT, CDR2 YNNKEL (reference sequence).